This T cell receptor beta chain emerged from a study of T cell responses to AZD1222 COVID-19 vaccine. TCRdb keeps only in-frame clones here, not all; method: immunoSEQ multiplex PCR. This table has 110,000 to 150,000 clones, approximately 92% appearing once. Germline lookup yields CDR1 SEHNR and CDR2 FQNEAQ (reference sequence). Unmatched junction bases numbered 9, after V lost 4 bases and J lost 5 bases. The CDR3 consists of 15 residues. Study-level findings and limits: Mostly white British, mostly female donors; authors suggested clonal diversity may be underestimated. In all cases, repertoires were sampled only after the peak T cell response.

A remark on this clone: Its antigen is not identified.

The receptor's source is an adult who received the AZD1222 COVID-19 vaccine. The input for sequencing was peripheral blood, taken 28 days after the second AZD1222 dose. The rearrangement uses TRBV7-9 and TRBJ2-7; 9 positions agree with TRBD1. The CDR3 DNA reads TGTGCCAGCAGCTCACCCGGACAGGGGTTCGACGAGCAGTACTTC. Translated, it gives CASSSPGQGFDEQYF.